A single sample is the source of the 21 T cell receptor beta chains below, sequenced in a study of T cell responses to AZD1222 COVID-19 vaccine. Data came from immunoSEQ multiplex PCR; TCRdb stores just in-frame clones and leaves some out. The table shows fewer than 200,000 clones, with about nine tenths occurring only once. The material was peripheral blood, obtained on day 0 of AZD1222 vaccination. The receptors derive from an adult in good health.

The chain uses TRBV30 and TRBJ1-5, with 8 bases matching TRBD1. CDR1 and CDR2 (germline): GTSNPN, SVGIG (reference sequence). Trimming at V came to 3 bases and at J to 6 bases, leaving 10 bases not matched to a gene. The CDR3 consists of 15 residues. The DNA of the CDR3 is TGTGCCTGGAGAGCCAACGACAGGGGCCGTCAGCCCCAGCATTTT. Translating gives CAWRANDRGRQPQHF.

The CDR3 DNA follows: TGTGCCAGCATGGGGGTTGGGACCTACGAGCAGTACTTC. Its translation: CASMGVGTYEQYF. The V gene is TRBV25-1, the J gene TRBJ2-7, with D perhaps matching TRBD1 or TRBD2 (5 bases each). The germline gives CDR1 MGHDK, CDR2 SYGVNS. Trimming left V 7 bases short and J 2 bases short, with 12 bases between. The CDR3 extends over 13 amino acids.

This sequence joins TRBV7-2 and TRBJ1-5, with 12 bases matching TRBD1. This CDR3 has 15 residues. V shed 5 bases, J shed 5 bases, and the junction held 4 bases outside the gene matches. In germline, CDR1 is SGHTA, CDR2 FQGNSA. CDR3 DNA: TGTGCCAGCAGCCAGGGACAGGGGGCGTATCAGCCCCAGCATTTT. This codes for CASSQGQGAYQPQHF.

The chain carries TRBV5-1 and TRBJ1-1; maybe TRBD1 (5 bases). V lost 4 bases and J 3 bases, leaving 13 bases between the germline ends. The CDR3 spans 14 residues. CDR1 and CDR2 from the germline V gene are SGHRS and YFSETQ. DNA of the CDR3: TGCGCCAGCAGCATGGCTTGGGGGGACACTGAAGCTTTCTTT. Protein sequence: CASSMAWGDTEAFF.

The chain carries TRBV28 and TRBJ2-7; 7 bases fit TRBD1. The CDR3 contains 15 residues. The germline gives CDR1 MDHEN, CDR2 SYDVKM. V was pared by 3 bases and J by 7 bases, with 12 bases of the junction left unmatched. CDR3 sequence (DNA): TGTGCCAGCAGTTTCTTAGGTGGCCGCAGGGGGGAGCAGTACTTC. Its protein is CASSFLGGRRGEQYF.

The genes are TRBV5-6 and TRBJ1-2; 10 bases match TRBD1. CDR1 and CDR2 from the germline V gene are SGHDT and YYEEEE. The CDR3 consists of 14 residues. V shed 1 base, J shed 5 bases, and the junction held 2 bases outside the gene matches. This CDR3 is CASSLLGQGYGYTF. CDR3 DNA sequence: TGTGCCAGCAGCTTGTTGGGACAGGGGTATGGCTACACCTTC.

The chain employs TRBV28 and TRBJ2-7; the match to TRBD2 covers 8 bases. Losses at the gene ends were 6 bases for V and 1 base for J; bases not matched to a gene: 8. The CDR3 covers 15 residues. CDR1 is MDHEN and CDR2 is SYDVKM in the germline V gene. CDR3 nucleotide sequence: TGTGCCAGCAGCCCTGAGCGGGAGAGTTCCTACGAGCAGTACTTC. This codes for CASSPERESSYEQYF.

The V gene is TRBV5-4, the J gene TRBJ1-4; D may be TRBD1 (6 bases). The germline CDR1 and CDR2 sequences are SGHNT and YYREEE (reference sequence). This CDR3 is built from 15 residues. Deletions cut 4 bases from V and 6 bases from J, with 16 bases between. The CDR3 protein is CASSPTGGRDEKLFF. The CDR3 DNA sequence: TGTGCCAGCAGCCCCACCGGGGGCAGGGATGAAAAACTGTTTTTT.

This chain uses TRBV4-1 with TRBJ1-4; D is uncertain. Germline V CDR1 and CDR2: MGHRA, YSYEKL. CDR3 size: 15 residues. Trimming stripped 4 bases from V and 7 bases from J, with 16 bases between. CDR3 sequence reads: CASSPTQPGTEKLFF. In DNA, the CDR3 is TGCGCCAGCAGCCCCACACAGCCTGGAACTGAAAAACTGTTTTTT.

The chain is built from TRBV7-8 and TRBJ1-5; 8 bases agree with TRBD1. The CDR3 length is 14 residues. From germline, CDR1 is SGHVS and CDR2 FQNEAQ. With 6 bases clipped from V and 1 base from J, the junction kept 2 bases outside the gene matches. CDR3 coding DNA: TGTGCCAGCAGTGGACAGGGCAGCAATCAGCCCCAGCATTTT. Translating gives CASSGQGSNQPQHF.

The gene calls are TRBV7-2 and TRBJ1-1, with D hard to call. Trimming removed 5 bases from V and 11 bases from J, with 12 bases in between. This CDR3 is 11 amino acids long. Germline-derived CDR1 and CDR2 are SGHTA and FQGNSA. In DNA, the CDR3 is TGTGCCAGCAGCGCTGGAGGGCGTGCTTTCTTT. Its protein product is CASSAGGRAFF.

This chain uses TRBV5-5 with TRBJ1-4, with TRBD1 matching 8 bases. V lost 4 bases, J lost 7 bases, and 3 bases stayed unmatched. The CDR3 length is 13 residues. Germline assignment: CDR1 SGHKS and CDR2 YYEKEE (reference sequence). The CDR3 protein is CASSADRVEKLFF. CDR3 DNA sequence: TGTGCCAGCAGCGCGGACAGGGTTGAAAAACTGTTTTTT.

This clone was seen only a few times. This chain connects TRBV7-9 to TRBJ1-2; TRBD1 might be the D (6 bases). The CDR3 runs to 15 residues. In germline, CDR1 is SEHNR, CDR2 FQNEAQ (reference sequence). Trimming pared 1 base from V and 3 bases from J, leaving 12 bases between. CDR3 in DNA: TGTGCCAGCAGCTTAGTGGGCAGGGGTTACTATGGCTACACCTTC. Translating it yields CASSLVGRGYYGYTF.

The rearrangement joins TRBV6-2 or TRBV6-3 to TRBJ2-2; TRBD2 aligns across 12 bases. V was pared by 3 bases and J by 6 bases, with 2 bases of the junction left unmatched. Germline-derived CDR1 and CDR2 are MNHEY and SVGEGT. There are 15 residues in the CDR3. The chain's CDR3 is CASSYRLAGAGELFF. The CDR3 bases are TGTGCCAGCAGTTATCGACTAGCGGGAGCCGGGGAGCTGTTTTTT.

The rearrangement joins TRBV28 to TRBJ1-5; D gene ambiguous. Germline CDR1 is MDHEN and CDR2 is SYDVKM. The V gene lost 3 bases and the J gene lost 7 bases, with 13 bases spanning the gap. The CDR3 covers 14 residues. CDR3 amino acids: CASSFAGTDQPQHF. The CDR3 DNA reads TGTGCCAGCAGTTTCGCAGGTACGGACCAGCCCCAGCATTTT.

The rearrangement joins TRBV3-1 (or the pseudogene TRBV3-2) to TRBJ2-3; D possibly corresponds to TRBD1 (5 bases). The CDR3 sequence is 14 residues long. Germline V gene lookup returns CDR1 LGHDT and CDR2 YNNKEL (reference sequence). Trimming took 4 bases from V and 6 from J, leaving 14 bases between them. In DNA, the CDR3 is TGTGCCAGCAGCCCACCATGGGGCATGGATACGCAGTATTTT. Residues: CASSPPWGMDTQYF.

This clone is a singleton in its sample. The chain couples TRBV6-5 to TRBJ1-5, with D hard to call. CDR1 and CDR2 from the germline V gene are MNHEY and SVGAGI. V lost 6 bases to trimming and J lost 2 bases, with 14 bases between them. The CDR3 has 15 residues. CDR3 sequence reads: CASSLNFWGNQPQHF. CDR3 coding DNA: TGTGCCAGCAGCCTAAACTTTTGGGGCAATCAGCCCCAGCATTTT.

V and J are TRBV28 and TRBJ2-2; TRBD2 might be the D (7 bases). The V end was cut by 3 bases, the J end by 5 bases, with 13 bases between. Per the germline V gene, CDR1 is MDHEN and CDR2 is SYDVKM. This CDR3 region has 15 residues. CDR3 protein: CASSFGGAETGELFF. The CDR3 DNA reads TGTGCCAGCAGTTTTGGGGGGGCTGAGACCGGGGAGCTGTTTTTT.

The rearrangement links TRBV5-1 to TRBJ1-5; D may be TRBD1 (6 bases). The CDR3 covers 14 residues. Trimming cost V 2 bases and J 7 bases, with 13 bases left between them. CDR1 SGHRS and CDR2 YFSETQ come from the germline V gene. The CDR3 sequence: CASSFGGAGQPQHF. In DNA, the CDR3 is TGCGCCAGCAGCTTTGGGGGCGCTGGGCAGCCCCAGCATTTT.

V is TRBV24-1 and J is TRBJ2-7; a possible D gene is TRBD1 (6 bases). The germline gives CDR1 KGHDR, CDR2 SFDVKD. CDR3 length: 13 residues. Trimming took 3 bases from V and 3 from J, leaving 8 bases between them. In DNA form, the CDR3 reads TGTGCCACCAGTGATAACAGGGTCTACGAGCAGTACTTC. Its protein is CATSDNRVYEQYF.

This clone has only one observation. V is TRBV10-1 and J is TRBJ1-6; D might be TRBD1 (5 bases). Germline V lookup: CDR1 WNHNN, CDR2 SYGVQD (reference sequence). There are 14 residues in the CDR3. The V and J ends lost 5 bases and 7 bases respectively, with 12 bases between them. As DNA, the CDR3 is TGCGCCAGCAGTACGGGACGGGGAAATTCACCCCTCCACTTT. Its protein product is CASSTGRGNSPLHF.